Each of the 25 T cell receptor beta chains below was sequenced from the same sample in a study of shared clonotypes between healthy human individuals. Libraries were prepared by immunoSEQ multiplex PCR; TCRdb keeps only in-frame clonotypes and omits some of them. Of 2 million to 3 million clones in the sample, just over 90% were seen once. The source material was naive CD4+ T cells sorted from blood. Subset indicated: CD45RA+ positively selected. The receptors stem from a man younger than 30 in good health.

This chain connects TRBV25-1 to TRBJ1-5, with D possibly being TRBD1 (5 bases). The V end was cut by 7 bases, the J end by 6 bases, with 13 bases between. The germline CDR1 and CDR2 sequences are MGHDK and SYGVNS. The CDR3 runs to 13 residues. For the CDR3, the DNA is TGTGCCAGCACATCAGGGATGGGTCAGCCCCAGCATTTT. Its protein product is CASTSGMGQPQHF.

The chain uses TRBV7-2 and TRBJ2-1, with 12 nucleotides matching TRBD2. Looked up from germline, CDR1 is SGHTA and CDR2 is FQGNSA. This CDR3 is 18 amino acids long. The J segment lost 12 bases and the V segment lost 4 bases, leaving 19 bases of the junction unmatched. The CDR3 bases are TGTGCCAGCAGCTACACCGGGACTAGCGGGCCTCCCCACAATCGGCAGTTCTTC. As protein: CASSYTGTSGPPHNRQFF.

This chain joins TRBV2 and TRBJ1-5; TRBD1 is a possible D gene (6 bases). This CDR3 is 17 amino acids long. Between the trimmed V and J ends, which lost 7 bases and 0 bases, there was a span of 19 bases. Germline CDR1 SNHLY, CDR2 FYNNEI. Written as DNA, the CDR3 is TGTGCCAGCACGGAGGGGGGTCGGCGGAATAGCAATCAGCCCCAGCATTTT. Its protein product is CASTEGGRRNSNQPQHF.

The chain recombines TRBV18 with TRBJ2-5; 10 bases agree with TRBD2. From germline, CDR1 is KGHSH and CDR2 LQKENI. The CDR3 loop spans 17 amino acids. The J segment lost 5 bases and the V segment lost 3 bases, leaving 12 bases of the junction unmatched. The CDR3 region has the DNA TGTGCCAGCTCACCGCTTGAACTAGCGGGACTTGGGGAGACCCAGTACTTC. This codes for CASSPLELAGLGETQYF.

Turning to this clone: This CDR3 is also generated by other DNA sequences in the sample. Written as DNA, the CDR3 is TGTGCCAGCAGTGGAGGACTAGCGGGGAGTTACGAGCAGTACTTC. Translation: CASSGGLAGSYEQYF. The gene calls are TRBV6-1 and TRBJ2-7; 12 bases are a match to TRBD2. With V trimmed by 4 bases and J by 4 bases, 5 bases remained unmatched. The CDR3 is 15 amino acids. Germline values: CDR1 MNHNS, CDR2 SASEGT.

The CDR3 reads CASSEYQGAGNTGELFF. CDR3 coding DNA: TGTGCCAGCAGTGAATATCAGGGGGCGGGAAACACCGGGGAGCTGTTTTTT. The chain recombines TRBV25-1 with TRBJ2-2, with 8 positions matching TRBD1. The CDR3 runs to 17 residues. V shed 0 bases, J shed 2 bases, and the junction held 5 bases outside the gene matches. Germline V gene sequence: CDR1 MGHDK, CDR2 SYGVNS.

The rearrangement joins TRBV5-1 to TRBJ1-1, with 8 positions matching TRBD1. Germline V gives CDR1 SGHRS, CDR2 YFSETQ. The CDR3 extends over 14 amino acids. Unmatched junction bases numbered 5, after V lost 4 bases and J lost 3 bases. The CDR3 region has the DNA TGCGCCAGCAGCCCTACAGGGGGGGACACTGAAGCTTTCTTT. This encodes CASSPTGGDTEAFF.

This chain joins TRBV2 and TRBJ2-6; TRBD2 is a possible D gene (6 bases). In germline, CDR1 is SNHLY, CDR2 FYNNEI. Trimming pared 4 bases from V and 0 bases from J, leaving 13 bases between. This CDR3 has 17 amino acids. The CDR3 is CASSVGLPNSGANVLTF. In DNA, the CDR3 is TGTGCCAGCAGTGTGGGACTGCCAAACTCTGGGGCCAACGTCCTGACTTTC.

CDR3 DNA sequence: TGTGCCAGCTCAGGACCTTATAACACCGGGGAGCTGTTTTTT. This gives the protein CASSGPYNTGELFF. This sequence joins TRBV25-1 and TRBJ2-2; D is unresolved. The CDR3 covers 14 residues. The germline CDR1 and CDR2 sequences are MGHDK and SYGVNS. Trimming removed 8 bases at V and 2 bases at J, with 12 bases between.

CDR3 nucleotide sequence: TGTGCCAGCAGCCTAATGAGCGTCGGCGAGCAGTACTTC. Protein: CASSLMSVGEQYF. The chain employs TRBV14 and TRBJ2-7; the D is unclear. The germline V gene has CDR1 SGHDN and CDR2 FVKESK. This CDR3 spans 13 amino acids. Trimming cost V 4 bases and J 6 bases, with 13 bases left between them.

The chain is built from TRBV11-1 and TRBJ2-7, with D perhaps matching TRBD2 (5 bases). V was clipped by 5 bases and J by 2 bases, with 13 bases between them. CDR1 SGHAT and CDR2 FQDESV come from the germline V gene (reference sequence). This CDR3 is 14 amino acids long. CDR3 nucleotide sequence: TGTGCCAGCAGCCGGGGAGAGGTCGCCTACGAGCAGTACTTC. Translated: CASSRGEVAYEQYF.

Worth noting for this clone: Its ends do not fully match the called genes, so a read error is possible. This sequence joins TRBV7-7 and TRBJ1-2; D unclear. The germline V gene encodes CDR1 SSHAT and CDR2 FNYEAQ (reference sequence). The CDR3 is 11 amino acids. The CDR3 here is CASSPAVGYTF. Here the CDR3 DNA reads TGTGCTAGCAGCCCGGCGGTTGGCTACACCTTC.

The gene calls are TRBV11-2 and TRBJ2-2; D is possibly TRBD1 or TRBD2 (5 bases each). This CDR3 has 14 amino acids. CDR1 is SGHAT and CDR2 is FQNNGV in the germline V gene. V was trimmed by 0 bases and J by 4 bases, leaving 6 bases between them. CDR3 loop: CASSLDGGTGELFF. CDR3 sequence (DNA): TGTGCCAGCAGCTTAGATGGGGGCACCGGGGAGCTGTTTTTT.

This clone was recorded once. The rearrangement uses TRBV11-2 and TRBJ1-3; no definite D call. Germline values: CDR1 SGHAT, CDR2 FQNNGV. The CDR3 covers 14 residues. V was clipped by 5 bases and J by 4 bases, with 12 bases between them. The chain's CDR3 is CASSPPPAGNTIYF. As DNA, the CDR3 is TGTGCCAGCAGCCCGCCCCCAGCGGGAAACACCATATATTTT.

The V gene is TRBV4-3, the J gene TRBJ2-7; D gene unclear. CDR3 length: 14 residues. Between the trimmed V and J ends, which lost 0 bases and 1 base, there was a span of 7 bases. The V gene's germline CDR1 is LGHNA and CDR2 YSLEER. The CDR3 nucleotides read TGCGCCAGCAGCCAAGATTCGGCGTCCTACGAGCAGTACTTC. Its protein is CASSQDSASYEQYF.

The table lists this clone with a count of one. This chain joins TRBV6-6 and TRBJ1-5; TRBD1 matches at 7 bases. The CDR3 contains 16 residues. The V and J ends lost 2 bases and 1 base, in that order; junction bases with no gene match: 5. CDR1 and CDR2 (germline): MNHNY, SVGAGI (reference sequence). In DNA form, the CDR3 reads TGTGCCAGCAGTTACGGGACAGCTAGCAGCAATCAGCCCCAGCATTTT. Translation gives CASSYGTASSNQPQHF.

J is TRBJ2-3 and V is TRBV30, with 13 bases that match TRBD2. This CDR3 is built from 18 residues. Germline CDR1 reads GTSNPN; CDR2 reads SVGIG (reference sequence). Trimming removed 2 bases from V and 5 bases from J; junction bases left unmatched: 13. In DNA, the CDR3 is TGTGCCTGGAGTAGCCCACTGACTAGCGGGAGGACTGGAGATACGCAGTATTTT. This sequence encodes CAWSSPLTSGRTGDTQYF. Full variable domain (outside the CDR3, taken from reference TRBV30 and TRBJ2-3): SQTIHQWPATLVQPVGSPLSLECTVEGTSNPNLYWYRQAAGRGLQLLFYSVGIGQISSEVPQNLSASRPQDRQFILSSKKLLLSDSGFYLCAWSSPLTSGRTGDTQYFGPGTRLTVL.

In this sample, this clone turned up once. The genes are TRBV10-1 and TRBJ2-7, with D possibly called TRBD1 or TRBD2 (5 bases each). This CDR3 has 15 amino acids. Trimming left V 3 bases short and J 3 bases short, with 15 bases between. Germline lookup yields CDR1 WNHNN and CDR2 SYGVQD (reference sequence). CDR3 DNA sequence: TGCGCCAGCAGTGAAGGTTGGGACGGGCACTACGAGCAGTACTTC. Amino acids: CASSEGWDGHYEQYF.

The chain links TRBV6-1 to TRBJ1-3, with a tentative D call TRBD1 (6 bases). Trimming removed 10 bases from V and 3 bases from J, with 10 bases in between. The CDR3 is 12 amino acids. Germline-derived CDR1 and CDR2 are MNHNS and SASEGT. CDR3 DNA sequence: TGTGCCACCGCACAGGGTGGAAACACCATATATTTT. This encodes CATAQGGNTIYF.

The chain recombines TRBV29-1 with TRBJ2-3; possible D gene TRBD1, 6 bases. The CDR3 spans 13 residues. Germline V CDR1 and CDR2: SQVTM, ANQGSEA. The germline V and J ends were trimmed by 4 bases and 3 bases, with 11 bases remaining between them. For the CDR3, the DNA is TGCAGCGTTGCCGGGACATATACAGATACGCAGTATTTT. This translates into CSVAGTYTDTQYF.

The J gene is TRBJ2-1, the V gene TRBV7-2, with D possibly being TRBD2 (5 bases). V lost 1 base, J lost 7 bases, and 20 bases lay in between. The germline V gene has CDR1 SGHTA and CDR2 FQGNSA. This CDR3 contains 17 residues. CDR3 residues: CASSLVRERTPGNEQFF. Here the CDR3 DNA reads TGTGCCAGCAGCTTAGTAAGAGAGCGGACCCCCGGGAATGAGCAGTTCTTC. Full variable domain (remainder filled in from reference TRBV7-2 and TRBJ2-1): GAGVSQSPSNKVTEKGKDVELRCDPISGHTALYWYRQSLGQGLEFLIYFQGNSAPDKSGLPSDRFSAERTGGSVSTLTIQRTQQEDSAVYLCASSLVRERTPGNEQFFGPGTRLTVL.

The rearrangement links TRBV27 to TRBJ2-2, with 11 bases aligning to TRBD1. V was pared by 1 base and J by 4 bases, with 5 bases of the junction left unmatched. CDR3 length: 17 amino acids. Germline lookup yields CDR1 MNHEY and CDR2 SMNVEV (reference sequence). In nucleotides, the CDR3 is TGTGCCAGCAGTTTATTCGGACAGGGGGCGGGCACCGGGGAGCTGTTTTTT. Translating it yields CASSLFGQGAGTGELFF.

Here the CDR3 DNA reads TGTGCCAGCAGCGGCAGGGGCGCCCCTGGCACCGGGGAGCTGTTTTTT. Its protein product is CASSGRGAPGTGELFF. V gene TRBV7-2 combines with J gene TRBJ2-2; possible D gene TRBD1, 6 bases. CDR1 and CDR2 from the germline V gene are SGHTA and FQGNSA. V was shortened by 5 bases and J by 4 bases, with 17 bases between the two germline ends. The CDR3 runs to 16 residues.

The rearrangement links TRBV6-5 to TRBJ1-2, with D perhaps matching TRBD1 (6 bases). The CDR3 is 14 amino acids. Trimming pared 6 bases from V and 1 base from J, leaving 12 bases between. CDR1 and CDR2 (germline): MNHEY, SVGAGI. For the CDR3, the DNA is TGTGCCAGCAGGGAGGGGGGGTATAACTATGGCTACACCTTC. Its translation: CASREGGYNYGYTF.

This clone was detected a few times. This CDR3 is CASSKDQAVYGYTF. CDR3 sequence (DNA): TGTGCCAGCAGTAAGGACCAGGCAGTCTATGGCTACACCTTC. This chain joins TRBV6-6 and TRBJ1-2; no definite D call. Germline CDR1 MNHNY, CDR2 SVGAGI (reference sequence). There are 14 residues in the CDR3. Between the trimmed V and J ends, which lost 5 bases and 4 bases, there was a span of 14 bases.